Each of the 15 T cell receptor beta chains below was sequenced from the same sample in a study of cytomegalovirus exposure and HLA in healthy donors. A multiplex PCR was run with 60 Vbeta primers and 13 Jbeta primers. TCRdb keeps only in-frame clones here, not all; method: immunoSEQ multiplex PCR. The repertoire holds roughly 100,000 clones, over 70% seen once, with roughly 9.2% in the top ten. Sequencing was done on a sample of PBMCs. The receptors derive from a woman aged 40 to 55 in good health and CMV-seropositive.

The V gene is TRBV28, the J gene TRBJ2-7; perhaps TRBD1 as D (6 bases). Trimming removed 8 bases at V and 3 bases at J, with 14 bases between. The germline V gene has CDR1 MDHEN and CDR2 SYDVKM. The CDR3 runs to 13 residues. CDR3 residues: CASLDSLGYEQYF. CDR3 bases: TGTGCCAGCTTGGACAGTTTGGGCTACGAGCAGTACTTC.

This clone was seen only a few times. This rearrangement joins TRBV28 to TRBJ1-2, with TRBD1 matching over 7 bases. Germline CDR1 and CDR2: MDHEN and SYDVKM. CDR3 length: 15 amino acids. Trimming took 6 bases from V and 8 from J; bases not matched to a gene: 15. CDR3 nucleotide sequence: TGTGCCAGCAGACTTTTAAGGGGGCCCACGAAGGGCTACACCTTC. This sequence encodes CASRLLRGPTKGYTF.

This clone was detected once. The chain has TRBV7-3 and TRBJ2-1; 14 bases fit TRBD2. CDR1 SGHTA and CDR2 FQGTGA come from the germline V gene. This CDR3 spans 16 amino acids. J lost 10 bases, V lost 4 bases, and 9 bases had no gene match. Here the CDR3 reads CASSSSTSGGAEEQFF. For the CDR3, the DNA is TGTGCCAGCAGCTCCTCGACTAGCGGGGGGGCGGAGGAGCAGTTCTTC. The full variable domain, completed using reference TRBV7-3 and TRBJ2-1, is GAGVSQTPSNKVTEKGKYVELRCDPISGHTALYWYRQSLGQGPEFLIYFQGTGAADDSGLPNDRFFAVRPEGSVSTLKIQRTERGDSAVYLCASSSSTSGGAEEQFFGPGTRLTVL.

The chain has TRBV18 and TRBJ2-1; TRBD2 agrees at 7 bases. Germline CDR1 is KGHSH and CDR2 is LQKENI. V gave up 1 base and J gave up 7 bases; unmatched junction bases: 13. The CDR3 consists of 17 residues. CDR3 residues: CASSPRRSQGGDNEQFF. The CDR3 DNA sequence: TGTGCCAGCTCACCACGAAGATCGCAGGGAGGGGATAATGAGCAGTTCTTC.

This sequence joins TRBV10-3 and TRBJ2-3; TRBD2 aligns across 7 bases. Germline CDR1 reads ENHRY; CDR2 reads SYGVKD. The CDR3 spans 16 residues. Trimming took 6 bases from V and 0 from J; bases not matched to a gene: 9. The CDR3 reads CAIRKDSGLSTDTQYF. The CDR3 DNA sequence: TGTGCCATCAGAAAAGATAGCGGGCTTAGCACAGATACGCAGTATTTT.

This clone was recorded once. The rearrangement uses TRBV9 and TRBJ2-1; D remains unclear. The CDR3 runs to 16 residues. CDR1 and CDR2 from the germline V gene are SGDLS and YYNGEE. V lost 4 bases, J lost 0 bases, and 14 bases lay in between. Here the CDR3 DNA reads TGTGCCAGCAGCCCAACCGGGTCCTACTCCTACAATGAGCAGTTCTTC. Its translation is CASSPTGSYSYNEQFF.

V gene TRBV27 combines with J gene TRBJ2-3, with 8 bases aligning to TRBD1. This CDR3 spans 17 amino acids. V shed 1 base and J 2 bases; nucleotides not matched to a gene: 8. The V gene's germline CDR1 is MNHEY and CDR2 SMNVEV (reference sequence). DNA for the CDR3: TGTGCCAGCAGTTTATGGGGGTTGGACAGGGACACAGATACGCAGTATTTT. This codes for CASSLWGLDRDTDTQYF.

This chain uses TRBV10-2 with TRBJ2-7; 8 nucleotides agree with TRBD2. There are 14 residues in the CDR3. Trimming took 4 bases from V and 3 from J; bases not matched to a gene: 5. CDR1 and CDR2 (germline): WSHSY, SAAADI. This chain's CDR3 is CASSVSGNHYEQYF. The CDR3 DNA is TGCGCCAGCAGTGTTAGCGGGAACCACTACGAGCAGTACTTC.

The rearrangement uses TRBV28 and TRBJ2-5; TRBD2 agrees at 16 bases. Germline CDR1 MDHEN, CDR2 SYDVKM. With 3 bases clipped from V and 0 bases from J, the junction kept 4 bases outside the gene matches. The CDR3 is made up of 18 amino acids. CDR3 DNA sequence: TGTGCCAGCAGTTTTCCGGGACTAGCGGGAGGGTACCAAGAGACCCAGTACTTC. As protein: CASSFPGLAGGYQETQYF.

This clone has a single count. The chain carries TRBV28 and TRBJ2-5; tentative D call: TRBD2 (5 bases). The CDR3 is made up of 12 amino acids. Trimming stripped 2 bases from V and 4 bases from J, with 5 bases between. The germline V gene has CDR1 MDHEN and CDR2 SYDVKM. The CDR3 here is CASSLEGETQYF. For the CDR3, the DNA is TGTGCCAGCAGTTTAGAGGGAGAGACCCAGTACTTC.

The V call is TRBV7-8, the J call TRBJ2-3, with TRBD2 matching over 12 bases. There are 17 residues in the CDR3. J lost 6 bases, V lost 1 base, and 8 bases had no gene match. Germline V gene lookup returns CDR1 SGHVS and CDR2 FQNEAQ. The CDR3 DNA follows: TGTGCCAGCAGCTTAGTGCTAGCGGGGGGGCCCGTGGATACGCAGTATTTT. Translated, it gives CASSLVLAGGPVDTQYF.

This clone came up a few times. CDR3 in amino acids: CASSRGLNTEAFF. CDR3 nucleotide sequence: TGTGCCAGCAGCAGGGGCTTGAACACTGAAGCTTTCTTT. The chain links TRBV7-3 to TRBJ1-1; TRBD1 is a possible D gene (5 bases). This CDR3 spans 13 amino acids. The V end was cut by 5 bases, the J end by 0 bases, with 7 bases between. CDR1 is SGHTA, CDR2 FQGTGA, per germline.

The chain combines TRBV5-1 with TRBJ2-3; D remains unclear. The ends were cut back, 3 bases at V and 1 base at J, with 18 bases in the middle. This CDR3 has 17 amino acids. The germline CDR1 and CDR2 sequences are SGHRS and YFSETQ. Written as DNA, the CDR3 is TGCGCCAGCAGCTCCCGACCGGAGACGTGGTGCACAGATACGCAGTATTTT. Translating gives CASSSRPETWCTDTQYF.

The chain joins TRBV11-2 to TRBJ2-1; 7 nucleotides agree with TRBD2. This CDR3 is built from 15 residues. Germline V CDR1 and CDR2: SGHAT, FQNNGV. Losses at the gene ends were 3 bases for V and 0 bases for J; bases not matched to a gene: 2. Here the CDR3 DNA reads TGTGCCAGCAGCTTTCAGCGGGGCTCCTACAATGAGCAGTTCTTC. Protein product: CASSFQRGSYNEQFF.

The V call is TRBV29-1, the J call TRBJ2-7; D is possibly TRBD2 (6 bases). Per germline, CDR1 SQVTM and CDR2 ANQGSEA. Trimming cost V 3 bases and J 0 bases, with 15 bases left between them. The CDR3 consists of 15 residues. The CDR3: CSVESEGGISYEQYF. Written as DNA, the CDR3 is TGCAGCGTTGAGTCGGAGGGCGGGATCTCCTACGAGCAGTACTTC.